This T cell receptor (beta chain) was recorded in a study of cytomegalovirus exposure and HLA in healthy donors. About the study: Counted in an early data release were approximately 85 million unique TCRs from HLA-typed donors. Study findings and constraints: Associated with cytomegalovirus, according to the listing, were 150 to 200 TCR beta chains. The only immune exposure information that was available was CMV serostatus. The analysis excluded some indistinguishable V segments, including TRBV6-2 and TRBV6-3.

The PCR contained 60 Vbeta and 13 Jbeta primers. Measured with immunoSEQ multiplex PCR; TCRdb has only the in-frame clones, and not every one. The sample holds some 150,000 clones, nearly 80% seen once. V dropped 1 base and J dropped 8; count of bases not matched to a gene: 4. The V gene's germline CDR1 is SEHNR and CDR2 FQNEAQ (reference sequence). The CDR3 spans 13 residues. This clone was seen a few times. Its antigen is still unknown. Sequences were obtained from PBMCs. This receptor was taken from a male donor in good health and CMV-seronegative. V usage is TRBV7-9 and J usage is TRBJ1-1; 7 nucleotides agree with TRBD1. The CDR3 spells CASSLGTGIEAFF. DNA for the CDR3: TGTGCCAGCAGCTTAGGGACAGGCATCGAAGCTTTCTTT.